The rows below give T cell receptor beta chains drawn from one sample of a study of blood T cells in healthy people across ages. TCRdb re-called the 5' RACE reads through MiXCR, storing one row per CDR3 protein. The table has hundreds of thousands of distinct CDR3 sequences, under 55% seen once. What was sequenced was blood. Source of these receptors: a man aged 60-69 years in good health. Each CDR3 is given with its conserved first and last residue. D genes are given only for firm matches. Size values are once, few and many counts, or a class for expanded clones, and some rows have none.

TRBJ2-1 TRBD1 TRBV12-3/TRBV12-4 few TGTGCCAGCAGTACACGGGACAGGGAGCAGTTCTTC CASSTRDREQFF
TRBJ2-2 TRBD2 TRBV7-2 . TGTGCCAGCAGCCCACTGGCGGGGGGGTTGACCGGGGAGCTGTTTTTT CASSPLAGGLTGELFF
TRBJ2-7 . TRBV20-1 many TGCAGTGCTAGAGATTTAGGCAGAGAACTATCCTACGAGCAGTACTTC CSARDLGRELSYEQYF
TRBJ1-2 TRBD1 TRBV6-5 . TGTGCCAGCAGATTGACAGGGTTCTATGGCTACACCTTC CASRLTGFYGYTF
TRBJ2-5 . TRBV24-1 . TGTGCCACCAGTGACGGACAGAGGGAGACCCAGTACTTC CATSDGQRETQYF
TRBJ2-1 . TRBV13 few TGTGCCAGCAGCCCCCGGTTAGGGGTGTACAATGAGCAGTTCTTC CASSPRLGVYNEQFF
TRBJ1-1 . TRBV12-3/TRBV12-4 few TGTGCCAGCAGCATAACAGGGAGGAACACTGAAGCTTTCTTT CASSITGRNTEAFF
TRBJ2-5 . TRBV9 few TGTGCCAGCAGCGCCCAACAAGAGACCCAGTACTTC CASSAQQETQYF
TRBJ2-5 . TRBV7-6 . TGTGTCAGCAGCCAACAGGGAAGCCCCCAAGAGACCCAGTACTTC CVSSQQGSPQETQYF
TRBJ2-4 TRBD1 TRBV6-1 . TGTGCCACCACGGACAGGCTAGCCAAAAACATTCAGTACTTC CATTDRLAKNIQYF
TRBJ2-7 . TRBV9 . TGTGCCAGCAGCGTAAAGGTTGCGGACAACTACGAGCAGTACTTC CASSVKVADNYEQYF
TRBJ2-3 TRBD2 TRBV7-2 . TGTGCCAGCAGCTTAATTGTCGGGGGGGCCGGATCAACAGATACGCAGTATTTT CASSLIVGGAGSTDTQYF
TRBJ2-3 TRBD1 TRBV6-2/TRBV6-3 few TGTGCCAGCAGGACGAACAGGGGAGGCACAGATACGCAGTATTTT CASRTNRGGTDTQYF
TRBJ2-7 . TRBV6-1 few TGTGCCAGCAGTGAAGCTCATGGGGCTGGTTACGAGCAGTACTTC CASSEAHGAGYEQYF
TRBJ2-1 TRBD2 TRBV6-2/TRBV6-3 . TGTGCCAGCAGGGCTAGCGGGGCCTACAATGAGCAGTTCTTC CASRASGAYNEQFF